This TCR beta chain was documented in a study of regulatory dendritic cells for organ transplantation. Study results and caveats: Mature dendritic cells appeared to drive more memory CD8+ clonal expansion than regulatory ones.

Naive CD45RA+ and memory CD45RO+ CD4+ or CD8+ T cells were FACS-sorted. Sequencing used immunoSEQ multiplex PCR; TCRdb keeps in-frame clones, though not all of them. The sample holds 11,000 or so clones, roughly 70% seen once. Turning to this clone: No antigen is known for it.

Unmatched junction bases numbered 3, after V lost 6 bases and J lost 5 bases. Germline CDR1 reads MGHDK; CDR2 reads SYGVNS. The length of the CDR3 is 12 residues. This clonotype was sampled from a human donor in good health. This rearrangement joins TRBV25-1 to TRBJ1-1; TRBD1 matches at 7 bases. The sample comprised memory CD8+ T cells from blood. Stated subset: CD45RO+ memory T cells. CDR3 DNA sequence: TGTGCCAGCAGGAGGGGGCTTACTGAAGCTTTCTTT. Residues: CASRRGLTEAFF. Full variable domain (missing parts from reference TRBV25-1 and TRBJ1-1): EADIYQTPRYLVIGTGKKITLECSQTMGHDKMYWYQQDPGMELHLIHYSYGVNSTEKGDLSSESTVSRIRTEHFPLTLESARPSHTSQYLCASRRGLTEAFFGQGTRLTVV.